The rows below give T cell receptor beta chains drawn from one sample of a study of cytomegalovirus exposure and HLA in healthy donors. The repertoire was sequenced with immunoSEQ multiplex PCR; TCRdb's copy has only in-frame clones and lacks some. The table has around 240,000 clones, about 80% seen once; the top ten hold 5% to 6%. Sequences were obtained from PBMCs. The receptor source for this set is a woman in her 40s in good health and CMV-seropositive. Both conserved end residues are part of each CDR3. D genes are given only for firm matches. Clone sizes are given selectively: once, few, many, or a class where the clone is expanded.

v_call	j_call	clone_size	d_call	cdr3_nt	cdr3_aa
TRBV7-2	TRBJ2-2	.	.	TGTGCCAGCACCCCCCGCTCGTCTGCGGTAGGCGGGGAGCTGTTTTTT	CASTPRSSAVGGELFF
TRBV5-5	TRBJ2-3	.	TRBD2	TGTGCCAGCAGCTTGGCGGCACTAGCGGGAGGGCCAGATACGCAGTATTTT	CASSLAALAGGPDTQYF
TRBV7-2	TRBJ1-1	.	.	TGTGCCAGCAGCTCTGGGGGGGCAGGAGCTTTCTTT	CASSSGGAGAFF
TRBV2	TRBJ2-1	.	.	TGTGCCAGCAGTATCGTGAGCTCCTACAATGAGCAGTTCTTC	CASSIVSSYNEQFF
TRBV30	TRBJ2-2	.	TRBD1	TGTGCCTGGGATAGACAGGGAGAAACCGGGGAGCTGTTTTTT	CAWDRQGETGELFF
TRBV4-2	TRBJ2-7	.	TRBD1	TGTGCCAGCAGCCGACAGGGGGCCCACGAGCAGTACTTC	CASSRQGAHEQYF
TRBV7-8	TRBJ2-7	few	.	TGTGCCAGCAGCTTAGAACAGGGACCCTACGAGCAGTACTTC	CASSLEQGPYEQYF
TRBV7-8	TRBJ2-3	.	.	TGTGCCAGCAGCTCGCAGGGGGATACGCAGTATTTT	CASSSQGDTQYF
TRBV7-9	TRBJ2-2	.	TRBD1	TGTTCCAGCAGCGCAACCAGGGGGCAAGGCGGGGAGCTGTTTTTT	CSSSATRGQGGELFF
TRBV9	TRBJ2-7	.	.	TGTGCCAGCAGCGTAGGGGCAGATGCCCGCCTCTACGAGCAGTACTTC	CASSVGADARLYEQYF
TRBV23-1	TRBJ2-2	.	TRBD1	TGCGCCAGCACCAAGACAGGGACCACCGGGGAGCTGTTTTTT	CASTKTGTTGELFF